The 14 T cell receptor beta chains reported below all come from one sample, sequenced in a study of blood T cells in healthy people across ages. Alongside a J-beta primer mix, a sample-barcoded 5' primer served in a second PCR lasting 7 to 11 cycles. Each CDR3 protein gets one entry after TCRdb re-called the 5' RACE reads with MiXCR. In the table there are fewer than 600,000 distinct CDR3 sequences, about 25% of which are singletons. These data were also filed under a second study, of T cells of mothers and their children.

The sequencing sample was made of blood. The receptors were gathered from a boy aged 2 to 10 in good health.

This sequence joins TRBV3-1 and TRBJ2-5; 8 bases fit TRBD1. Unmatched junction bases numbered 4, after V lost 2 bases and J lost 5 bases. This CDR3 contains 14 residues. Germline CDR1 LGHDT, CDR2 YNNKEL (reference sequence). The CDR3 DNA reads TGTGCCAGCAGCCAAAGGACAGGGACCGAGACCCAGTACTTC. Translation: CASSQRTGTETQYF.

This clonotype was detected ten times or more. CDR3 bases: TGTGCCATCAGTCCCAGCGGGAGGGAAGGGGAGACCCAGTACTTC. Encoded protein: CAISPSGREGETQYF. The chain links TRBV10-3 to TRBJ2-5; 10 bases are a match to TRBD2. Losses at the gene ends were 5 bases for V and 5 bases for J; bases not matched to a gene: 8. CDR1 and CDR2 (germline): ENHRY, SYGVKD. This CDR3 spans 15 amino acids.

This rearrangement joins TRBV6-2 or TRBV6-3 to TRBJ2-2, with 8 bases aligning to TRBD1. CDR1 is MNHEY, CDR2 SVGEGT, per germline. The CDR3 sequence is 14 residues long. The V segment lost 4 bases and the J segment 6 bases; nucleotides outside the gene matches: 4. In nucleotides, the CDR3 is TGTGCCAGCAGTTCTGAGACAGGGGCCGGGGAGCTGTTTTTT. It codes for CASSSETGAGELFF.

This chain connects TRBV12-3 or TRBV12-4 to TRBJ2-1; 10 bases match TRBD2. Trimming took 1 base from V and 8 from J; bases not matched to a gene: 5. The CDR3 contains 15 residues. Here the CDR3 reads CASSLVLAGSDEQFF. The DNA of the CDR3 is TGTGCCAGCAGTTTAGTACTAGCGGGGTCAGATGAGCAGTTCTTC.

This clonotype came up a few times. J is TRBJ1-1 and V is TRBV7-8; tentative D call: TRBD1 (5 bases). The CDR3 consists of 14 residues. Trimming removed 4 bases at V and 7 bases at J, with 16 bases between. Germline values: CDR1 SGHVS, CDR2 FQNEAQ. CDR3 DNA: TGTGCCAGCAGCTCGGGACTTCCCGGGGGTGAAGCTTTCTTT. Its translation: CASSSGLPGGEAFF.

This clonotype was observed a few times. The chain recombines TRBV18 with TRBJ2-3; 13 nucleotides align to TRBD2. CDR1 is KGHSH and CDR2 is LQKENI in the germline V gene. This CDR3 region has 16 residues. V was clipped by 6 bases and J by 2 bases; unmatched bases: 5. Here the CDR3 DNA reads TGTGCCAGCTCCGGACTAGCGGGGGCCTACACAGATACGCAGTATTTT. This gives the protein CASSGLAGAYTDTQYF.

The table lists this clonotype with a few counts. The rearrangement links TRBV6-6 to TRBJ1-5; D unclear. Trimming took 0 bases from V and 9 from J, leaving 9 bases between them. Per germline, CDR1 MNHNY and CDR2 SVGAGI (reference sequence). CDR3 length: 13 amino acids. CDR3 protein: CASSYSILGPQHF. The DNA of the CDR3 is TGTGCCAGCAGTTACTCTATCTTGGGGCCCCAGCATTTT.

Only a few counts were recorded for this clonotype. This chain connects TRBV6-1 to TRBJ2-5; maybe TRBD2 (8 bases). The V gene's germline CDR1 is MNHNS and CDR2 SASEGT. V shed 10 bases and J shed 2 bases, with 14 bases lying between them. The CDR3 loop spans 13 amino acids. The CDR3 spells CATRGGQQETQYF. Written as DNA, the CDR3 is TGTGCCACCCGGGGGGGACAGCAAGAGACCCAGTACTTC.

This clonotype was observed a few times. The CDR3 bases are TGCAGCGTTCGGCGGAGTGGGATTTACAATGAGCAGTTCTTC. Residues: CSVRRSGIYNEQFF. The chain links TRBV29-1 to TRBJ2-1; D call uncertain. Germline V gene data show CDR1 as SQVTM and CDR2 as ANQGSEA. The CDR3 sequence is 14 residues long. Trimming removed 5 bases from V and 4 bases from J, with 15 bases in between.

This clonotype has just a few counts. This sequence joins TRBV2 and TRBJ2-3; either TRBD1 or TRBD2 may supply D (5 bases each). V lost 9 bases to trimming and J lost 6 bases, with 19 bases between them. Germline CDR1 SNHLY, CDR2 FYNNEI. The length of the CDR3 is 14 residues. As DNA, the CDR3 is TGTGCCAGGAGGCTTCCGGGACCACCGGATACGCAGTATTTT. Its translation: CARRLPGPPDTQYF. Looking up the rest from reference TRBV2 and TRBJ2-3 gives the full variable domain: EPEVTQTPSHQVTQMGQEVILRCVPISNHLYFYWYRQILGQKVEFLVSFYNNEISEKSEIFDDQFSVERPDGSNFTLKIRSTKLEDSAMYFCARRLPGPPDTQYFGPGTRLTVL.

The chain is built from TRBV20-1 and TRBJ2-5; D unresolved. Germline V gene sequence: CDR1 DFQATT, CDR2 SNEGSKA (reference sequence). Trimming stripped 0 bases from V and 5 bases from J, with 13 bases between. The CDR3 covers 14 residues. In DNA form, the CDR3 reads TGCAGTGCTAGAGAGGCGCAGCGTGGGGAGACCCAGTACTTC. This sequence encodes CSAREAQRGETQYF.

This chain connects TRBV28 to TRBJ2-7; 8 nucleotides match TRBD1. The CDR3 is 14 residues long. Germline lookup yields CDR1 MDHEN and CDR2 SYDVKM. The ends lost 6 bases at V and 4 bases at J; junction bases unmatched: 8. The CDR3 protein is CASRASGGRYEQYF. CDR3 bases: TGTGCCAGCAGAGCCTCAGGGGGCAGATACGAGCAGTACTTC.

The chain employs TRBV20-1 and TRBJ2-1, with 7 bases identical to TRBD2. The CDR3 runs to 14 residues. V shed 0 bases and J 4 bases; nucleotides not matched to a gene: 3. Germline V gene sequence: CDR1 DFQATT, CDR2 SNEGSKA (reference sequence). The chain's CDR3 is CSARDSRGYNEQFF. CDR3 in DNA: TGCAGTGCTAGAGATTCGCGGGGGTACAATGAGCAGTTCTTC.

This chain links TRBV4-1 with TRBJ2-5, with D maybe TRBD2 (5 bases). The CDR3 length is 14 residues. The V end lost 4 bases, the J end lost 7 bases, and 16 bases lay between the germline ends. Germline CDR1 reads MGHRA; CDR2 reads YSYEKL. This CDR3 reads CASSPRTSAPTQYF. In nucleotides, the CDR3 is TGCGCCAGCAGCCCCCGGACTTCCGCCCCGACCCAGTACTTC.